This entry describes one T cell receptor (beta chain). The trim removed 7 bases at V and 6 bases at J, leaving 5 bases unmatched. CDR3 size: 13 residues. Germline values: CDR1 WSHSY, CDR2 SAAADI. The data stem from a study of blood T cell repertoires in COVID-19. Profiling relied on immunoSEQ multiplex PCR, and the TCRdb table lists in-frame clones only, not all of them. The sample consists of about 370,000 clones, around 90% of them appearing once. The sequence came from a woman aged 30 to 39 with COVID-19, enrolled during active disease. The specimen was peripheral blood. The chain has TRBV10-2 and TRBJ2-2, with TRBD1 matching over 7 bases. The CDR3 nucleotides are TGCGCCAGCATGGACCAGGGGGCCGGGGAGCTGTTTTTT. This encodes CASMDQGAGELFF.